This T cell receptor (beta chain) comes out of a study of T cell responses to AZD1222 COVID-19 vaccine. The CDR3 runs to 17 residues. V shed 6 bases, J shed 3 bases, and the junction held 10 bases outside the gene matches. Germline loops: CDR1 MDHEN, CDR2 SYDVKM. A remark on this clone: Its antigen is undetermined.

Here immunoSEQ multiplex PCR was the method, and the copy in TCRdb shows in-frame clones only, minus some. This sample has some 170,000 clones, with 90% to 95% found just once. The study, taken as a whole, reports: The study found vaccine-associated CD4 TCRs spanning spike, dominant at 160-218 and 743-854.

The TCR originated in an adult who received the AZD1222 COVID-19 vaccine. Sequenced material: peripheral blood, taken 28 days after the second AZD1222 dose. The V call is TRBV28, the J call TRBJ2-1, with TRBD2 matching 11 bases. The CDR3 sequence is CASRPPLLAGDYNEQFF. The CDR3 DNA reads as TGTGCCAGCAGACCGCCGTTACTAGCGGGGGACTACAATGAGCAGTTCTTC.